The 7 T cell receptor beta chains reported below all come from one sample, sequenced in a study of CD8+CD57+ T cells in acquired aplastic anemia (dated by TCRdb to 2016 to 2018). These reads were obtained on an Illumina HiSeq 2000. Genomic DNA was used as template for profiling of TCR beta VDJ combinations and CDR3 sequences. TCRdb applied fastp at Q25 and MiXCR to the public reads, then kept only in-frame beta chains. Every CDR3 protein is listed once, alongside the most common genes and DNA of its rows. In this sample the table shows under 75,000 distinct CDR3 sequences, 45% to 55% of which occur a single time. The ten top clones hold about 9% of the sample. Sequencing was performed on sorted CD4+, CD8+, or CD8+CD57+ T cells (not recorded which) from PBMCs. The receptors originated from a human donor in good health, serving as a control.

V usage is TRBV7-2 and J usage is TRBJ2-7; D may be TRBD1 (6 bases). V was cut by 1 base and J by 5 bases, with 12 bases left in between. Germline CDR1 reads SGHTA; CDR2 reads FQGNSA. The CDR3 extends over 14 amino acids. The CDR3 sequence: CASSLVLGADEQYF. The CDR3 nucleotides read TGTGCCAGCAGCTTAGTGCTGGGGGCCGACGAGCAGTACTTC.

CDR3 sequence reads: CSAVVLGGGYEQYF. The CDR3 nucleotides are TGCAGCGCGGTTGTACTGGGGGGCGGCTACGAGCAGTACTTC. This rearrangement joins TRBV20-1 to TRBJ2-7; TRBD1 or TRBD2 may be the D gene (6 bases each). Germline CDR1 reads DFQATT; CDR2 reads SNEGSKA (reference sequence). The length of the CDR3 is 14 residues.

The rearrangement uses TRBV7-9 and TRBJ2-7; TRBD2 aligns across 7 bases. Germline values: CDR1 SEHNR, CDR2 FQNEAQ (reference sequence). CDR3 length: 12 amino acids. V lost 4 bases to trimming and J lost 4 bases; unmatched junction nucleotides: 1. CDR3 residues: CASSYGGYEQYF. CDR3 DNA: TGTGCCAGCAGCTACGGGGGGTACGAGCAGTACTTC.

The chain uses TRBV24-1 and TRBJ1-2; TRBD1 might be the D (6 bases). CDR3 length: 12 residues. V was shortened by 3 bases and J by 7 bases, with 8 bases between the two germline ends. Germline CDR1 reads KGHDR; CDR2 reads SFDVKD. CDR3: CATSDRTAGYTF. CDR3 nucleotides: TGTGCCACCAGTGATCGGACAGCTGGCTACACCTTC.

In regard to this clonotype: This may stem from a read error, because a much larger clone lies one nucleotide away. The chain uses TRBV30 and TRBJ2-1; possible D gene TRBD2, 7 bases. Germline V gene lookup returns CDR1 GTSNPN and CDR2 SVGIG (reference sequence). The CDR3 sequence is 11 residues long. DNA for the CDR3: TGCGGGGGGCGCGGGGGCAATGGGCAGTTCTTC. It specifies CGGRGGNGQFF.

The sample holds many counts of this clonotype. A clone one base away is much larger, so this may be a read error. V usage is TRBV7-3 and J usage is TRBJ2-3, with D unclear. The CDR3 runs to 13 residues. Germline lookup yields CDR1 SGHTA and CDR2 FQGTGA. The CDR3 DNA reads TGTGCCAGCAGCCCCTCGGGTGGAGATGCGCAGTATTTT. It encodes CASSPSGGDAQYF.

The chain has TRBV7-2 and TRBJ2-3; D might be TRBD2 (5 bases). The CDR3 totals 14 residues. Germline CDR1 reads SGHTA; CDR2 reads FQGNSA. V was clipped by 5 bases and J by 5 bases, with 14 bases between them. CDR3 sequence (DNA): TGTGCCAGCAGCAGAAGGACTGACCAAGATACGCAGTATTTT. This codes for CASSRRTDQDTQYF.